Only a few counts were recorded for the clone carrying this T cell receptor (beta chain). These data originate in a study of tumor-infiltrating lymphocytes in oesophageal squamous cell carcinoma. TCRdb processed the PCR reads anew with MiXCR; each CDR3 protein has one entry. In the table there are about 13,000 distinct CDR3 sequences, about 54% of which are singletons. The J segment lost 6 bases and the V segment lost 4 bases, leaving 8 bases of the junction unmatched. The CDR3 is 16 residues long. The germline CDR1 and CDR2 sequences are SGDLS and YYNGEE. The TCR comes from a male donor with esophageal squamous cell carcinoma. V and J are TRBV9 and TRBJ2-1; 12 nucleotides agree with TRBD2. Sequences were obtained from esophageal tumor tissue. The CDR3 loop reads CASSSRTSGVANEQFF. As DNA, the CDR3 is TGTGCCAGCAGCTCCCGGACTAGCGGGGTAGCCAATGAGCAGTTCTTC.